This T cell receptor beta chain came from a study of control samples from healthy donors and cancer patients. Produced via immunoSEQ multiplex PCR; TCRdb's table is partial and in-frame only. This table has around 84,000 clones, about nine tenths appearing once. Germline CDR1 ENHRY, CDR2 SYGVKD. This CDR3 is 14 amino acids long. The germline V and J ends were trimmed by 0 bases and 3 bases, with 8 bases remaining between them. This TCR was sampled from a man aged 30 to 45 in good health. This chain uses TRBV10-3 with TRBJ2-5; D uncertain. Material for sequencing was blood. The CDR3 loop reads CAISESNGEETQYF. The CDR3 nucleotides are TGTGCCATCAGTGAGTCGAACGGAGAAGAGACCCAGTACTTC.